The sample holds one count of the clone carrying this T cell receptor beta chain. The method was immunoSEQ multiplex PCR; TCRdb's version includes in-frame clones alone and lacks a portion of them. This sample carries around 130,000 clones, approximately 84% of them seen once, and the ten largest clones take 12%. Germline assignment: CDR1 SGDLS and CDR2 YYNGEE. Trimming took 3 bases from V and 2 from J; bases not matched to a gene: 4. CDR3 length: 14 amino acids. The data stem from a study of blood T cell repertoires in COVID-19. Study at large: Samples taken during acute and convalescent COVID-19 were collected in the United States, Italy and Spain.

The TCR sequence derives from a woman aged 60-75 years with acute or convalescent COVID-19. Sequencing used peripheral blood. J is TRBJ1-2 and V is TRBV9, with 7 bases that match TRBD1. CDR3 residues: CASSGHRGNYGYTF. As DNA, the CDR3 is TGTGCCAGCAGCGGCCACAGGGGAAACTATGGCTACACCTTC.